This TCR beta chain was recorded in a study of shared clonotypes between healthy human individuals (TCRdb year 2020). General notes on the study: Three men and a couple of women, aged 18 to 49 years, made up the cohort. For each donor, three plates each were used for CD4 naive and CD4 memory, two plates were used for CD8 naive, and one plate was used for CD8 memory. The study deeply sequenced blood TCR repertoires of about five healthy adults to estimate repertoire size and the extent of clonotype sharing between individuals. To increase sequencing depth and limit assay-specific biases, TCR repertoire library preparation and sequencing were carried out by different laboratories using diverse techniques. Each donor's leukapheresis produced roughly between roughly 0.94 and 9.5 billion PBMCs.

Comment on this clone: This receptor's antigen is unknown. There are no base qualities to consult, and no much larger clone falls within one base.

Study-wide conclusions, independent of this receptor: About 5% of naive CD4, around 3.5% of naive CD8, about 2.1% of memory CD4, and 0.4% of memory CD8 clonotypes were shared across four donors. Estimated clonotype richness was generally larger for naive than for memory subsets. Compared with non-shared clonotypes, clonotypes shared by all four sorted-subset donors had higher generation probabilities. Rarefaction of sorted-subset datasets indicated incomplete sequencing despite the large sequencing depth. Sampling was restricted to blood, and TCR repertoires in tissues likely differ from the TCR repertoires found in blood. Because the study included a small number of donors, the genetic and exposure-history diversity represented was limited. Based on pairwise subsampling, the degree of clonotype sharing among donors was expected to be affected by sequencing depth.

Using the deep immunoSEQ assay, TCR CDR3 regions were amplified from genomic DNA by multiplex PCR. Extracted genomic DNA from each cell subset was distributed evenly across all wells of several immunoSEQ 96-well plates, and each plate was treated as a replicate. For sorted subsets, approximately 200 ng of genomic DNA, equivalent to 25,000 to 35,000 T cell genomes, went into each replicate PCR. Purified libraries were measured with a Qubit 3.0 fluorometer, size-checked on a Bioanalyzer 2100, and measured again with the KAPA Library Quantification kit. Each immunoSEQ 96-well plate was sequenced on its own single-read 150-cycle Illumina NextSeq 550 flow cell. The authors' pipeline ran thus. Because the immunoSEQ output held only junctional sequences and lacked quality scores, the filtering could not match the filtering applied to full-length reads. To assign V/J genes and CDR3, sequences were annotated using PyIR, a Python wrapper for IgBLAST v1.9, with IMGT germline references. Reads were removed for weak V/J assignments (E-value above 1e-6), missing CDR3, stop codons, out-of-frame junctions, or ambiguous translated residues. V3J clonotypes were defined as sequences sharing an identical inferred V gene, J gene, and CDR3 amino acid sequence. To compute the percentage overlap between repertoires, the number of shared unique clonotypes was divided by the size of the smaller repertoire. RTK rarefaction, the Chao1 estimator, and Recon v2.1 estimates of unobserved clonotypes were used to assess repertoire richness. OLGA was used to compute generation probabilities for all TCRbeta clonotypes that the gDNA method yielded from a handful of donors. This is the immuneACCESS table as TCRdb keeps it, with only in-frame sequences that have V and J called. A part of the clones is gone; compared with another copy, unresolved V genes explain less than half, and the rest is unexplained. The V and J calls and clone size were taken over from that table, and D and trimming were inferred from the DNA. The sample table lists over 2 million clones, less than 95% of them with a count of one. Around 1.1% of the sample belongs to the ten largest clones.

For the CD8 naive samples, CD45RO-negative cells were positively selected for CCR7, yielding a CD45RA+CCR7+ population from which TemRA cells were excluded. The donors were healthy, HIV-negative adults with no recently reported acute infections or vaccinations. Every donor was a Caucasian adult residing in Nashville, Tennessee, USA. After blood collection by leukapheresis, PBMCs were isolated using Ficoll-Histopaque density gradient centrifugation and then cryopreserved in the vapor phase of liquid nitrogen. Analytical flow cytometry was used to check the purity and quantity of each magnetically sorted T cell population. From each sorted fraction, genomic DNA was isolated and quantified by UV absorbance on a Nanodrop 2000c. Taken from cysteine to phenylalanine, the CDR3 has 16 residues. Solely the CDR3 DNA is kept, with 48 bases framed from the first base.

The sequencing sample was made of naive CD8+ T cells sorted from blood. The cell subset or site label corresponds to: CD45RA+CCR7+. The rearrangement joined TRBV21-1 to TRBJ1-5; the D call in the table, TRBD1, was not verified against the DNA. TRBV21-1 is a listed pseudogene. This TCR was sampled from a young man in good health. The CDR3 amino acid sequence is: CASSPGTGVVTQPQHF. The nucleotides read TGTGCCAGCAGCCCCGGGACAGGGGTGGTTACTCAGCCCCAGCATTTT.